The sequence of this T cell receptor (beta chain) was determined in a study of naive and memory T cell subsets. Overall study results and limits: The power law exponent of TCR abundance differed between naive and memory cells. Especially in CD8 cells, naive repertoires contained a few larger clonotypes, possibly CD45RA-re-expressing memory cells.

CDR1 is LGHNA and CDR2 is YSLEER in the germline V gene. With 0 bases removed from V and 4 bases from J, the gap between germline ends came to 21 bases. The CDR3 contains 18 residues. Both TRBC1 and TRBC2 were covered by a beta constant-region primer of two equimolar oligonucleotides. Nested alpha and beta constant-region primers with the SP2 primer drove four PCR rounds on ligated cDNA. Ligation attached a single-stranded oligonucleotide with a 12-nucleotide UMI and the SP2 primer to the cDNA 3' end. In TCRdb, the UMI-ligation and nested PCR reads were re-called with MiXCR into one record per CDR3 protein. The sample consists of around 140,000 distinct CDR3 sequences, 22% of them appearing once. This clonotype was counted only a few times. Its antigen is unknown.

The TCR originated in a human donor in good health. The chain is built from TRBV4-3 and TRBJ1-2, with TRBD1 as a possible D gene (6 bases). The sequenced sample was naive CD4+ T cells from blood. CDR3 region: CASSQELGRQAKLYGYTF. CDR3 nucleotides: TGCGCCAGCAGCCAAGAGCTGGGAAGACAGGCAAAACTCTATGGCTACACCTTC.